This entry is about one TCR beta chain. Its antigen remains unidentified. The assay was immunoSEQ multiplex PCR, and TCRdb's table has in-frame clones only and misses some. The data contain approximately 450,000 clones, about 93% of them seen just once; the ten biggest clones take up 9% to 15%. The sample originates from a study of Ad26.COV2.S vaccination and SARS-CoV-2 variants. Across the whole study: Ad26.COV2.S shots went into the muscle once or twice, 56 days apart.

Findings and caveats of the study: Vaccine and placebo recipients had similar non-spike TCR breadth.

As for treatment: about 20 received Ad26.COV2.S at low or high dose, single or two shots; several received placebo; per-sample allocation not given. Specimen acquisition occurred on day 63 following the initial vaccine or placebo injection. Adults aged 18-55 years in Boston included the donor. V dropped 2 bases and J dropped 1; count of bases not matched to a gene: 3. The CDR3 consists of 15 residues. Germline loops: CDR1 LGHDT, CDR2 YNNKEL (reference sequence). This sequence joins TRBV3-1 (or the pseudogene TRBV3-2) and TRBJ2-5; TRBD2 matches 8 bases. The TCR was taken from a person between 18 and 59 years old who received the Ad26.COV2.S COVID-19 vaccine or a placebo. Sequenced here: peripheral blood, sampled in a trial of Ad26.COV2.S vaccine versus placebo. The CDR3 is CASSQTSGTQETQYF. The CDR3 bases are TGTGCCAGCAGCCAAACTAGCGGAACCCAAGAGACCCAGTACTTC.